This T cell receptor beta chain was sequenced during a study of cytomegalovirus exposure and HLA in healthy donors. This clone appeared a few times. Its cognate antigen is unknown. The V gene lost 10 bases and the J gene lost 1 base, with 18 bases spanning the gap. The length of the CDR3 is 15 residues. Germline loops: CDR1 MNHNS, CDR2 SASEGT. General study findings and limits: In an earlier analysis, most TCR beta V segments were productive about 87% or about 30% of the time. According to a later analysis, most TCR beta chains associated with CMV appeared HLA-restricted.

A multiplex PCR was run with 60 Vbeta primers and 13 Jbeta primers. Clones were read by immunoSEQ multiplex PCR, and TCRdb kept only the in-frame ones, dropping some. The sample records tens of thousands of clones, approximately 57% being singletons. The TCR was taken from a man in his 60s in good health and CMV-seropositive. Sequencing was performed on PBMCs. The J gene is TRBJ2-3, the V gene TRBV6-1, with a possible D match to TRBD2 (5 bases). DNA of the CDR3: TGTGCCACGAACCCTATAGCGTACCGCACAGATACGCAGTATTTT. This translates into CATNPIAYRTDTQYF.